Shown below are 5 T cell receptor beta chains from a single sample sequenced in a study of Graves' ophthalmopathy and Graves' hyperthyroidism. Amplification of the TCR beta CDR3 regions used RNA transcripts (as template). HTBI-primed first-round RT-PCR preceded second-round multiplex PCR. TCRdb independently ran MiXCR on the multiplex PCR reads; one entry per CDR3 protein. This sample has roughly 300,000 distinct CDR3 sequences, with about a sixth found just once. The specimen sequenced was peripheral blood. These receptors were taken from an adult man with Graves' ophthalmopathy.

This clonotype was detected many times. The CDR3 spells CASRLTGETGELFF. CDR3 sequence (DNA): TGTGCCAGCAGGCTGACAGGGGAGACCGGGGAGCTGTTTTTT. The chain joins TRBV12-3 or TRBV12-4 to TRBJ2-2; 8 bases fit TRBD1. This CDR3 has 14 amino acids. The trim removed 6 bases at V and 5 bases at J, leaving 5 bases unmatched.

This clonotype was detected ten times or more. The J gene is TRBJ1-1, the V gene TRBV20-1, with 9 bases fitting TRBD1. The J segment lost 4 bases and the V segment lost 6 bases, leaving 9 bases of the junction unmatched. The CDR3 covers 14 residues. Germline loops: CDR1 DFQATT, CDR2 SNEGSKA (reference sequence). CDR3 region: CSAWDRVGSTEAFF. The CDR3 coding sequence is TGCAGTGCCTGGGACAGGGTAGGAAGCACTGAAGCTTTCTTT.

The genes are TRBV12-3 or TRBV12-4 and TRBJ1-2; D perhaps matches TRBD1 (5 bases). V was clipped by 7 bases and J by 5 bases, with 17 bases between them. The CDR3 is 14 amino acids. The CDR3 protein is CASTTVGGGYGYTF. CDR3 in DNA: TGTGCCAGCACCACCGTGGGGGGGGGTTATGGCTACACCTTC.

There are many counts of this clonotype. The V call is TRBV19, the J call TRBJ1-5, with D hard to call. There are 16 residues in the CDR3. Germline V gene lookup returns CDR1 LNHDA and CDR2 SQIVND (reference sequence). Trimming took off 5 bases at V and 2 bases at J, with 16 bases between the two ends. The CDR3 DNA sequence: TGTGCCAGTAGTGCCCAAGATCCTGGGGGCAATCAGCCCCAGCATTTT. Amino acids: CASSAQDPGGNQPQHF. Variable domain in full (rest from reference TRBV19 and TRBJ1-5): DGGITQSPKYLFRKEGQNVTLSCEQNLNHDAMYWYRQDPGQGLRLIYYSQIVNDFQKGDIAEGYSVSREKKESFPLTVTSAQKNPTAFYLCASSAQDPGGNQPQHFGDGTRLSIL.

This clonotype was found many times. The DNA for the CDR3 is TGTGCCACCAGCAGAGTCAGGGACACGGGGGTACAAGAGACCCAGTACTTC. Encoded protein: CATSRVRDTGVQETQYF. The rearrangement uses TRBV15 and TRBJ2-5; TRBD1 or TRBD2 may be the D gene (6 bases each). In germline, CDR1 is LNHNV, CDR2 YYDKDF (reference sequence). With 1 base removed from V and 2 bases from J, the gap between germline ends came to 17 bases. There are 17 residues in the CDR3.